This T cell receptor (beta chain) was retrieved from a study of T cell responses to AZD1222 COVID-19 vaccine. Study information: Second-dose intervals near 4 or 12 weeks were combined.

Per germline, CDR1 SGHAT and CDR2 FQNNGV. With 9 bases clipped from V and 8 bases from J, the junction kept 12 bases outside the gene matches. This CDR3 comprises 13 residues. Only in-frame clones appear in the TCRdb table, and some are missing; sequencing was by immunoSEQ multiplex PCR. The repertoire holds under 150,000 clones, with roughly 88% as singletons. The chain combines TRBV11-2 with TRBJ1-1; the match to TRBD1 covers 7 bases. The source was peripheral blood, collected on day 0 of AZD1222 vaccination. This TCR derives from an adult in good health. The CDR3 protein is CASLPQGDGEAFF. CDR3 coding DNA: TGTGCCAGTCTTCCTCAGGGGGACGGGGAAGCTTTCTTT.